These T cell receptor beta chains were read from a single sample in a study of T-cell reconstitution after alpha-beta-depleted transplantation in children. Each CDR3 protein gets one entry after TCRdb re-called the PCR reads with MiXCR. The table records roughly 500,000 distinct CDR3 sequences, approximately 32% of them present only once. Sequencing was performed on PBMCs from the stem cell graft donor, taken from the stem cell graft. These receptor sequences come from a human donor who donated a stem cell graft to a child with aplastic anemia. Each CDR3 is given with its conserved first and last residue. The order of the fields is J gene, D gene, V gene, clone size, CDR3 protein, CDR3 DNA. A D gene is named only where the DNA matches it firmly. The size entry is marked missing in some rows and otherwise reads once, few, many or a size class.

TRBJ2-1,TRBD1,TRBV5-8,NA,CASSTGQGIRNEQFF,TGTGCCAGCAGCACAGGACAGGGAATTAGAAATGAGCAGTTCTTC
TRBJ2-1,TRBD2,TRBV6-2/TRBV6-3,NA,CASSGVAGGYGNEQFF,TGTGCCAGCAGTGGTGTAGCGGGAGGCTATGGAAATGAGCAGTTCTTC
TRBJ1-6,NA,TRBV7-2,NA,CASKPKARDNSPLHF,TGTGCCAGCAAGCCGAAGGCCAGAGATAATTCCCCCCTCCACTTT
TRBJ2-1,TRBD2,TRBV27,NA,CATGRGLAPNEQFF,TGTGCCACCGGAAGAGGACTAGCCCCCAATGAGCAGTTCTTC
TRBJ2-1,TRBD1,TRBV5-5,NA,CASSPGTVQFGEQFF,TGTGCCAGCAGCCCCGGGACAGTACAATTTGGTGAGCAGTTCTTC
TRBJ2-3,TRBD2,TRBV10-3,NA,CAISGGLAGSTDTQYF,TGTGCCATCAGTGGGGGACTAGCGGGGAGCACAGATACGCAGTATTTT
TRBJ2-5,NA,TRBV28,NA,CASSLAQQETQYF,TGTGCCAGCAGTTTGGCCCAACAAGAGACCCAGTACTTC
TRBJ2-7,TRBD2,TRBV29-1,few,CSVGLAGGYEQYF,TGCAGCGTTGGGCTAGCGGGAGGTTACGAGCAGTACTTC
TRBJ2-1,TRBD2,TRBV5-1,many,CASSISGSSYNEQFF,TGTGCCAGCAGCATAAGCGGGAGCTCCTACAATGAGCAGTTCTTC
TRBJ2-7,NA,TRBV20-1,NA,CSASRQSYEQYF,TGCAGTGCTTCTCGACAGTCCTACGAGCAGTACTTC
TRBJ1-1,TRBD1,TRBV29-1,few,CSVGQGAVDTEAFF,TGCAGCGTTGGGCAGGGGGCCGTTGACACTGAAGCTTTCTTT
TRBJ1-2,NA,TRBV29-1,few,CSVGGQNYGYTF,TGCAGCGTTGGGGGGCAGAACTATGGCTACACCTTC
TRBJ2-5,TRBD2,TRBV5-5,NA,CASSSETGGVRETQYF,TGTGCCAGCAGCTCTGAGACGGGGGGAGTTCGGGAGACCCAGTACTTC
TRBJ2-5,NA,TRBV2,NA,CASSAKESEWETQYF,TGTGCCAGCAGCGCGAAGGAGAGCGAGTGGGAGACCCAGTACTTC
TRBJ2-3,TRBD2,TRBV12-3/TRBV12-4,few,CASLLAGADTQYF,TGTGCCAGCCTACTAGCGGGAGCAGATACGCAGTATTTT
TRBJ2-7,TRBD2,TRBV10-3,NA,CAIGQLGAGGGYEQYF,TGTGCCATCGGCCAACTAGGGGCGGGAGGAGGCTACGAGCAGTACTTC
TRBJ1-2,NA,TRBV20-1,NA,CSARDRGEGYTF,TGCAGTGCTAGAGACAGGGGTGAAGGCTACACCTTC